The T cell receptor (beta chain) under discussion was sequenced for a study of cytomegalovirus exposure and HLA in healthy donors. CDR3 length: 12 amino acids. Germline CDR1 and CDR2: SGHDT and YYEEEE. The V gene lost 5 bases and the J gene lost 7 bases, with 10 bases spanning the gap. Donors sampled were nominally healthy, though unrecorded immune exposures were likely. PCR involved 60 Vbeta and 13 Jbeta primers. Measured with immunoSEQ multiplex PCR; TCRdb has only the in-frame clones, and not every one. The table lists under 200,000 clones, about 12% of them singletons. J is TRBJ1-5 and V is TRBV5-6; TRBD1 is a possible D gene (5 bases). Sequencing used PBMCs. The clonotype was recovered from a middle-aged man in good health and CMV-seropositive. DNA of the CDR3: TGTGCCAGCAGGATCCGGGGGCAGCCCCAGCATTTT. Protein product: CASRIRGQPQHF.